The 3 T cell receptor beta chains reported below all come from one sample, sequenced in a study of blood T cell repertoires in COVID-19. TCRdb keeps only in-frame clones here, not all; method: immunoSEQ multiplex PCR. The repertoire holds tens of thousands of clones, with around four fifths as singletons. Sample: peripheral blood. The origin of the receptors is a human donor in a cohort sampled during active COVID-19.

The V gene is TRBV30, the J gene TRBJ2-2, with 8 bases identical to TRBD2. Germline-derived CDR1 and CDR2 are GTSNPN and SVGIG (reference sequence). The J segment lost 1 base and the V segment lost 0 bases, leaving 4 bases of the junction unmatched. The CDR3 extends over 16 amino acids. CDR3 protein: CAWSVYLAGNTGELFF. The CDR3 nucleotides read TGTGCCTGGAGTGTTTACCTAGCGGGGAACACCGGGGAGCTGTTTTTT.

The rearrangement joins TRBV9 to TRBJ1-4; 8 positions match TRBD1. This CDR3 has 15 amino acids. Trimming took 3 bases from V and 7 from J; bases not matched to a gene: 8. From germline, CDR1 is SGDLS and CDR2 YYNGEE. CDR3 bases: TGTGCCAGCAGCGCAAACAGGGGGTCGGGTGAAAAACTGTTTTTT. It translates to CASSANRGSGEKLFF.

This clone was counted once. This chain joins TRBV27 and TRBJ2-1; D remains ambiguous. The CDR3 is 11 amino acids. Per germline, CDR1 MNHEY and CDR2 SMNVEV (reference sequence). The V end was cut by 3 bases, the J end by 9 bases, with 6 bases between. CDR3 DNA sequence: TGTGCCAGCAGTTTTGGCCCTGAGCAGTTCTTC. Translation gives CASSFGPEQFF.